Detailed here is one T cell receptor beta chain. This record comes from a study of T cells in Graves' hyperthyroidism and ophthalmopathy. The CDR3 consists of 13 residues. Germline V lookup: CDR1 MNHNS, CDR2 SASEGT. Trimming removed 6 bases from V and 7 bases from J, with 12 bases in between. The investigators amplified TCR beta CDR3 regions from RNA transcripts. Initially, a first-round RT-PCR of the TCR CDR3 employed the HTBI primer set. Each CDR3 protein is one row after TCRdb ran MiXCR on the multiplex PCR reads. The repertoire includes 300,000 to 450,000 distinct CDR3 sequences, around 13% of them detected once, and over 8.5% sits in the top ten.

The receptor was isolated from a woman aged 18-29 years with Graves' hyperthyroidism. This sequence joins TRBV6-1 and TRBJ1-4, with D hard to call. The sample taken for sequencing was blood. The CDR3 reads CASSSDYTEKLFF. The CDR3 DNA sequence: TGTGCCAGCAGCTCGGATTACACTGAAAAACTGTTTTTT.